One and the same sample provided the 15 T cell receptor beta chains below, sequenced in a study of blood T cell repertoires in COVID-19. Sequencing was performed with immunoSEQ multiplex PCR; in TCRdb, only in-frame clones are kept and a portion is missing. This table has tens of thousands of clones, 75% to 90% appearing once. Sequenced input: peripheral blood. Receptor source: a woman of 80 years or more with active or convalescent COVID-19.

The CDR3 spells CASTPFGAGTQYF. DNA for the CDR3: TGTGCCAGCACCCCTTTTGGCGCGGGGACCCAGTACTTC. The chain has TRBV27 and TRBJ2-5, with TRBD2 as a possible D gene (5 bases). The V gene lost 7 bases and the J gene lost 7 bases, with 16 bases spanning the gap. This CDR3 contains 13 residues. Germline V gives CDR1 MNHEY, CDR2 SMNVEV (reference sequence).

J is TRBJ1-4 and V is TRBV5-1; tentatively, D is TRBD1 (6 bases). Germline V CDR1 and CDR2: SGHRS, YFSETQ. V dropped 0 bases and J dropped 2 bases, with 8 bases sitting between them. The CDR3 is 15 residues long. CDR3 DNA sequence: TGCGCCAGCAGCTTGGAAGGACAGACTAATGAAAAACTGTTTTTT. Protein: CASSLEGQTNEKLFF. Full variable domain (remainder filled in from reference TRBV5-1 and TRBJ1-4): KAGVTQTPRYLIKTRGQQVTLSCSPISGHRSVSWYQQTPGQGLQFLFEYFSETQRNKGNFPGRFSGRQFSNSRSEMNVSTLELGDSALYLCASSLEGQTNEKLFFGSGTQLSVL.

The chain has TRBV9 and TRBJ2-2; D remains ambiguous. Germline-derived CDR1 and CDR2 are SGDLS and YYNGEE. V lost 1 base and J 4 bases, leaving 11 bases between the germline ends. The CDR3 is made up of 15 amino acids. Here the CDR3 reads CASSVRNYLTGELFF. The CDR3 DNA reads TGTGCCAGCAGCGTAAGGAACTACCTCACCGGGGAGCTGTTTTTT.

The V and J genes are TRBV27 and TRBJ1-2; tentative D call: TRBD1 (6 bases). Trimming cost V 5 bases and J 0 bases, with 16 bases left between them. Germline values: CDR1 MNHEY, CDR2 SMNVEV (reference sequence). This CDR3 is 16 amino acids long. CDR3 loop: CASSVGGAGTNYGYTF. The DNA for the CDR3 is TGTGCCAGCAGTGTAGGGGGTGCAGGGACTAACTATGGCTACACCTTC.

This chain links TRBV28 with TRBJ1-5; 8 positions match TRBD1. CDR1 MDHEN and CDR2 SYDVKM come from the germline V gene. This CDR3 contains 15 residues. V gave up 3 bases and J gave up 3 bases; unmatched junction bases: 4. CDR3 region: CASSLGTGDNQPQHF. CDR3 DNA sequence: TGTGCCAGCAGTTTGGGGACAGGCGACAATCAGCCCCAGCATTTT.

This clone has just one count. The V and J genes are TRBV29-1 and TRBJ2-7; D gene uncertain. Looked up from germline, CDR1 is SQVTM and CDR2 is ANQGSEA. There are 13 residues in the CDR3. V was cut by 0 bases and J by 4 bases, with 10 bases left in between. The CDR3 sequence: CSVEENLLYEQYF. CDR3 DNA: TGCAGCGTTGAAGAAAATCTTCTGTACGAGCAGTACTTC.

The chain couples TRBV27 to TRBJ2-6; TRBD2 is a possible D gene (7 bases). The length of the CDR3 is 18 residues. Germline V CDR1 and CDR2: MNHEY, SMNVEV (reference sequence). Trimming shortened V by 0 bases and J by 0 bases, and 12 bases separated the two germline ends. The CDR3 here is CASSLSEGGRSGANVLTF. CDR3 DNA: TGTGCCAGCAGTTTATCGGAGGGGGGGCGCTCTGGGGCCAACGTCCTGACTTTC.

This clone was counted a single time. This chain uses TRBV29-1 with TRBJ1-1; D gene unclear. The CDR3 contains 11 residues. CDR1 and CDR2 (germline): SQVTM, ANQGSEA. In DNA, the CDR3 is TGCGTTGACTCCCAACACACTGAAGCTTTCTTT. It yields the protein CVDSQHTEAFF.

V and J are TRBV5-1 and TRBJ2-3; possible D gene TRBD2, 5 bases. V was shortened by 3 bases and J by 4 bases, with 27 bases between the two germline ends. This CDR3 region has 19 residues. In germline, CDR1 is SGHRS, CDR2 YFSETQ. The CDR3 DNA reads as TGCGCCAGCAGCTCGCCCTTCCCGCGGACCCTTGCCGGGGCAGATACGCAGTATTTT. Protein sequence: CASSSPFPRTLAGADTQYF.

The chain carries TRBV10-3 and TRBJ1-2, with a tentative D call TRBD1 (5 bases). The length of the CDR3 is 16 residues. The V end lost 2 bases, the J end lost 5 bases, and 18 bases lay between the germline ends. Germline loops: CDR1 ENHRY, CDR2 SYGVKD. The CDR3 sequence: CAISEPGTGGAYGYTF. DNA of the CDR3: TGTGCCATCAGTGAGCCCGGGACCGGAGGGGCGTATGGCTACACCTTC.

V gene TRBV3-1 (or the pseudogene TRBV3-2) combines with J gene TRBJ2-1; 8 bases are a match to TRBD1. The CDR3 extends over 15 amino acids. The V gene end was trimmed by 3 bases and the J gene end by 6 bases; junction bases not matched to a gene: 7. Germline V CDR1 and CDR2: LGHDT, YNNKEL (reference sequence). CDR3 amino acids: CASSQGAGGGNEQFF. DNA for the CDR3: TGTGCCAGCAGCCAGGGAGCAGGGGGCGGCAATGAGCAGTTCTTC.

The J gene is TRBJ2-7, the V gene TRBV25-1; D is undetermined. V lost 2 bases to trimming and J lost 4 bases, with 3 bases between them. The CDR3 is 11 amino acids. CDR1 MGHDK and CDR2 SYGVNS come from the germline V gene. The DNA of the CDR3 is TGTGCCAGCAGTGAAATATACGAGCAGTACTTC. Amino acid sequence: CASSEIYEQYF.

V usage is TRBV5-1 and J usage is TRBJ2-1; 7 bases fit TRBD1. The CDR3 loop spans 14 amino acids. Trimming took 7 bases from V and 9 from J; bases not matched to a gene: 13. The germline CDR1 and CDR2 sequences are SGHRS and YFSETQ. The CDR3: CASQRQGNSGEQFF. Written as DNA, the CDR3 is TGCGCCAGCCAAAGACAGGGAAACAGCGGTGAGCAGTTCTTC.

The chain joins TRBV18 to TRBJ2-3; D is unresolved. In germline, CDR1 is KGHSH, CDR2 LQKENI. This CDR3 is built from 13 residues. Trimming shortened V by 3 bases and J by 2 bases, and 6 bases separated the two germline ends. The CDR3 region has the DNA TGTGCCAGCTCACCGGGCACCACAGATACGCAGTATTTT. This gives the protein CASSPGTTDTQYF.

This clone appeared once. The V gene is TRBV7-9, the J gene TRBJ2-7; a possible D gene is TRBD1 (5 bases). The germline V gene has CDR1 SEHNR and CDR2 FQNEAQ (reference sequence). The germline V and J ends were trimmed by 7 bases and 1 base, with 14 bases remaining between them. The CDR3 is 14 amino acids. In DNA form, the CDR3 reads TGTGCCAGCATTGACAGCAAAATTTCCTACGAGCAGTACTTC. This encodes CASIDSKISYEQYF.